The entry that follows covers one T cell receptor (beta chain) sequence. Which antigen it targets is not known. There are no base qualities to consult, and no much larger clone falls within one base. Repertoires were sampled multiple times during chemoradiotherapy, which allowed clonal expansion in the tumor microenvironment to be followed. The data were taken from a study of chemoradiotherapy in HPV16-positive cancers (dated by TCRdb to between 2021 and 2024). About the investigation overall: Candidate HPV-specific T-cell clones and common TCR motifs were defined by functional T-cell assays performed on cells from two HPV16-positive patients. The study asked whether T-cell immunity against the HPV oncoproteins E6 and E7 changes during chemoradiotherapy and whether it affects survival. The candidate HPV-specific TCRs and motifs were subsequently tracked in TCR repertoires obtained from some 90 patients with HPV-related cancers. Study-wide conclusions, independent of this receptor: Among HPV16-positive patients, expansion of HPV-responsive T cells during chemoradiotherapy was associated with better recurrence-free survival. The survival association was reported for HPV16-positive patients, and the functional definition of HPV-specific T cells was derived from only a couple of HPV16-positive patients. Expansion of candidate HPV-specific clones and E7-related TCR motifs was observed in the tumor microenvironment during treatment, whereas no such expansion was observed for non-HPV-specific T cells.

From the cysteine up to the phenylalanine, the CDR3 has a length of 10 residues. The CDR3 DNA has 30 bases and is translated from base 1. The library was obtained by the immunoSEQ multiplex PCR assay. TCRdb holds this immuneACCESS table with in-frame rearrangements only. Some clones are missing; in checked studies, unresolved V genes explain under half, and the rest has no known cause. The sample table lists over a thousand clones, roughly 79% of them with a count of one. The leading ten clones occupy 11% to 15% of the sample. Material: tumor tissue, obtained from a patient who underwent chemoradiotherapy. The rearrangement combines TRBV1 with TRBJ2-6. TRBV1 is flagged as a pseudogene. The receptor's source is a human donor with HPV-associated anogenital cancer. The CDR3 protein is CTSRANVLTF. The DNA sequence is given as TGCACCAGTCGGGCCAACGTCCTGACTTTC.